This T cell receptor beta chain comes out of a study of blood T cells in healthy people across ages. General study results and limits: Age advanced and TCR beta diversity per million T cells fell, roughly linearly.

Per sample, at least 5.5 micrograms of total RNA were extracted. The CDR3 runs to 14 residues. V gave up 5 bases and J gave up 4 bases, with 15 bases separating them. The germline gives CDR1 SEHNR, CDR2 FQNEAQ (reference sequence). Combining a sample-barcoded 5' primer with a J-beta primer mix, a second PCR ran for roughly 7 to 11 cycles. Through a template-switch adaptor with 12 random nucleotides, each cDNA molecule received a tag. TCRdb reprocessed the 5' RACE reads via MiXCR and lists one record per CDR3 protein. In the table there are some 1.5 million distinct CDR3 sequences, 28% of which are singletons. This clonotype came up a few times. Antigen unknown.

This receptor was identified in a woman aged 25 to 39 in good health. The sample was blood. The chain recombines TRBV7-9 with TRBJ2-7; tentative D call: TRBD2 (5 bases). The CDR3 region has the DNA TGTGCCAGCAGCCCCTCCGGGGTCTTTTACGAGCAGTACTTC. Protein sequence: CASSPSGVFYEQYF.